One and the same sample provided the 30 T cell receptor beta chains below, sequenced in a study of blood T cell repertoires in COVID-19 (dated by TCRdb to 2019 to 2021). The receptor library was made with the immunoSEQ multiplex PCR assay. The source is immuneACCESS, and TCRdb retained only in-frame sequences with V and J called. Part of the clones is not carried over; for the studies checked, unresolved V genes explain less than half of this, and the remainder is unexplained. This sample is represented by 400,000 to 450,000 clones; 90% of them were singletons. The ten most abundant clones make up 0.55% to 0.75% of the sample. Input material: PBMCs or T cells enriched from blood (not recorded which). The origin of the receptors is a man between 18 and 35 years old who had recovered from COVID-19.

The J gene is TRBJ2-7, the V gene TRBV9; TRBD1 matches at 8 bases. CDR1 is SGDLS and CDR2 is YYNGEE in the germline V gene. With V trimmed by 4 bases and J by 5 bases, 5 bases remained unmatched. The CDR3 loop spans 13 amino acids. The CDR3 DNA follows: TGTGCCAGCAGCCAGGGGGCTCGCGACGAGCAGTACTTC. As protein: CASSQGARDEQYF.

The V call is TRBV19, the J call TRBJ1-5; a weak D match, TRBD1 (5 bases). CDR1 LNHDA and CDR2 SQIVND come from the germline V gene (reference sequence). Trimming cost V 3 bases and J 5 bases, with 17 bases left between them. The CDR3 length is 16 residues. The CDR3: CASSIRRDRYDQPQHF. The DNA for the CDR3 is TGTGCCAGTAGTATTCGGAGGGACCGGTATGATCAGCCCCAGCATTTT.

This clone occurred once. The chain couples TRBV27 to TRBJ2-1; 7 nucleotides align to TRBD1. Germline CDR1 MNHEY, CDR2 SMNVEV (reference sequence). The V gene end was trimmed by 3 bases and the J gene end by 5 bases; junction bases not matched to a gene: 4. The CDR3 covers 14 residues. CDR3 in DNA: TGTGCCAGCAGTTTTCTCGACAGGGACAATGAGCAGTTCTTC. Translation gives CASSFLDRDNEQFF.

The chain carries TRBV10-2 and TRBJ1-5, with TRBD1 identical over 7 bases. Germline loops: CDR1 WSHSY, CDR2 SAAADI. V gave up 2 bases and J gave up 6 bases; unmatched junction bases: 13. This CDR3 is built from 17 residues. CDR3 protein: CASSEPAGGGGGQPQHF. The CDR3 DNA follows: TGCGCCAGCAGTGAGCCCGCAGGAGGGGGCGGCGGTCAGCCCCAGCATTTT.

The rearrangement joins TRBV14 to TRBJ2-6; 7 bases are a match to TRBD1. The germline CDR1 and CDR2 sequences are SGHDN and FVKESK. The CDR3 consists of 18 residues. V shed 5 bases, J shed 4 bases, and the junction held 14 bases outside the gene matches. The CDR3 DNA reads TGTGCCAGCAGCAAAAGACAGGGTGGGTCTTCAGGGGCCAACGTCCTGACTTTC. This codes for CASSKRQGGSSGANVLTF.

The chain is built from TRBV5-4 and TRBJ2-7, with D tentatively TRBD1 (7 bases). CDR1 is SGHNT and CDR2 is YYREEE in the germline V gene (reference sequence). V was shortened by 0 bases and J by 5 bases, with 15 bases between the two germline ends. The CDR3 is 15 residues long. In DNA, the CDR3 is TGTGCCAGCAGCTTGGGCGGGACAGTGCGAAACGAGCAGTACTTC. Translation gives CASSLGGTVRNEQYF.

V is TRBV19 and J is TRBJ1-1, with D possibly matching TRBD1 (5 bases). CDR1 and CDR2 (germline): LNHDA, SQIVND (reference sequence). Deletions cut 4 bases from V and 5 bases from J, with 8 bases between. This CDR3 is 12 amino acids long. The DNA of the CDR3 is TGTGCCAGTAGTAGAGGACATACTGAAGCTTTCTTT. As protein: CASSRGHTEAFF.

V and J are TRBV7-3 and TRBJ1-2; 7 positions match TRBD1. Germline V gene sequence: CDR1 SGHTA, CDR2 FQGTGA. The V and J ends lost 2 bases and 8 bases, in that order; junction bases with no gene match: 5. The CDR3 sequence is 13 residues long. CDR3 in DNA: TGTGCCAGCAGCTTAGACAGGGATGGGGGCTACACCTTC. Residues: CASSLDRDGGYTF.

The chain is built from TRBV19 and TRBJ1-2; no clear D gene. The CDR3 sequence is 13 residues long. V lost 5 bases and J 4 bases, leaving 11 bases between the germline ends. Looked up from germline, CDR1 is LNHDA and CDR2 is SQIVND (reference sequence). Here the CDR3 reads CASSRDQFYGYTF. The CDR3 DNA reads TGTGCCAGTAGTCGAGATCAATTCTATGGCTACACCTTC.

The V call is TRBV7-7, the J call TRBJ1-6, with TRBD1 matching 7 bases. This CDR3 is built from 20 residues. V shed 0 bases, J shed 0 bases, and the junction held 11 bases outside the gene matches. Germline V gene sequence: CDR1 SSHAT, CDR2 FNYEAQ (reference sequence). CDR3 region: CASSLALRDSGSSYNSPLHF. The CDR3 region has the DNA TGTGCCAGCAGCTTAGCCCTCCGGGACAGCGGGAGCTCCTATAATTCACCCCTCCACTTT.

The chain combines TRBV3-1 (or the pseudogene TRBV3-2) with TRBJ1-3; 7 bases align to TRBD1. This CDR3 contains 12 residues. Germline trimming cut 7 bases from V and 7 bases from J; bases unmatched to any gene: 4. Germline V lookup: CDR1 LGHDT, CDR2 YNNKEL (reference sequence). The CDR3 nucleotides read TGTGCCAGCACCCTACAGGGGAACACCATATATTTT. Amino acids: CASTLQGNTIYF.

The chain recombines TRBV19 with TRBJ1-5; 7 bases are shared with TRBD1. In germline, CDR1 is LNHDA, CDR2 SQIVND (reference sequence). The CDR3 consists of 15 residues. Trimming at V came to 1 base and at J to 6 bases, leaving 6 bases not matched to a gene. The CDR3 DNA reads TGTGCCAGTAGTATAGGACAGGGAAGGCGTCAGCCCCAGCATTTT. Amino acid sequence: CASSIGQGRRQPQHF.

CDR3 nucleotide sequence: TGTGCCACCAGTGACTCCCGACAGAATGTTCAACTCGCGAACACCGGGGAGCTGTTTTTT. Encoded protein: CATSDSRQNVQLANTGELFF. V usage is TRBV24-1 and J usage is TRBJ2-2, with D tentatively TRBD1 (5 bases). Germline assignment: CDR1 KGHDR and CDR2 SFDVKD. The CDR3 has 20 residues. V was trimmed by 4 bases and J by 0 bases, leaving 23 bases between them.

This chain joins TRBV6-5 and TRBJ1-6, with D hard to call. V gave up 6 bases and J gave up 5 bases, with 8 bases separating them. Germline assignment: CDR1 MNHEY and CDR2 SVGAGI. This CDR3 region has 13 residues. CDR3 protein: CASRYTDNSPLHF. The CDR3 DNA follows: TGTGCCAGCAGATACACGGATAATTCACCCCTCCACTTT.

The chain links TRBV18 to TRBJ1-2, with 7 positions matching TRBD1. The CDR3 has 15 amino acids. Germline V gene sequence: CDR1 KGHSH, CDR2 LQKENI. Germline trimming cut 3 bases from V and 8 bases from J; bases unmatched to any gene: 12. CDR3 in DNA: TGTGCCAGCTCACCCTTGACGACAGGGAAGAGCGGCTACACCTTC. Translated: CASSPLTTGKSGYTF.

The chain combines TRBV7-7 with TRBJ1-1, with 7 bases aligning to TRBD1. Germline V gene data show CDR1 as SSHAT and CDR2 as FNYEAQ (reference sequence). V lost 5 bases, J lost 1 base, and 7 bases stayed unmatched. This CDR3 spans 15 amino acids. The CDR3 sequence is CASSRLTGANTEAFF. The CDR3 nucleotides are TGTGCCAGCAGCCGCCTCACAGGGGCGAACACTGAAGCTTTCTTT.

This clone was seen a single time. The CDR3 nucleotides read TGTGCCAGCAGCTCATACCAGACAGGGTATGAGGATGGCTACACCTTC. Translating gives CASSSYQTGYEDGYTF. The V and J genes are TRBV11-3 and TRBJ1-2; 7 bases align to TRBD1. Looked up from germline, CDR1 is SGHNT and CDR2 is YENEEA. CDR3 size: 16 residues. V lost 4 bases and J lost 6; bases outside the gene matches: 14.

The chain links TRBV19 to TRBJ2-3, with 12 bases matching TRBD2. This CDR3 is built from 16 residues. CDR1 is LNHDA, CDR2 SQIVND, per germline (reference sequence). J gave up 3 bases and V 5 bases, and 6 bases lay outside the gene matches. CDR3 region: CASSVTSGRPTDTQYF. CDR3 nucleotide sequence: TGTGCCAGTAGTGTGACTAGCGGGAGACCGACAGATACGCAGTATTTT.

The CDR3 region has the DNA TGTGCCAGCAGCTTAGTCTGGGGGCTGCATGAGCAGTTCTTC. This translates into CASSLVWGLHEQFF. The chain couples TRBV7-9 to TRBJ2-1, with D possibly TRBD1 on 6 matching bases. Trimming stripped 1 base from V and 8 bases from J, with 12 bases between. The CDR3 has 14 amino acids. Germline V CDR1 and CDR2: SEHNR, FQNEAQ (reference sequence).

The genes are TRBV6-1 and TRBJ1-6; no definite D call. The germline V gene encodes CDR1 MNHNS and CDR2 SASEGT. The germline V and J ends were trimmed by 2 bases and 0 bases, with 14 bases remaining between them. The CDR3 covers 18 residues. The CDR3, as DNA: TGTGCCAGCAGTGAATTTGGTCTGCCCAGCTCCTATAATTCACCCCTCCACTTT. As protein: CASSEFGLPSSYNSPLHF.

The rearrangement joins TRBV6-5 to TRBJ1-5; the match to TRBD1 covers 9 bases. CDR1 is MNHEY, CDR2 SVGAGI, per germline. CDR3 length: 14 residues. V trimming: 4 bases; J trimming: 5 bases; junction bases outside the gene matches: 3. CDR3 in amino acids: CASSSTGGDQPQHF. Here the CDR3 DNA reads TGTGCCAGCAGTTCAACAGGGGGCGATCAGCCCCAGCATTTT.

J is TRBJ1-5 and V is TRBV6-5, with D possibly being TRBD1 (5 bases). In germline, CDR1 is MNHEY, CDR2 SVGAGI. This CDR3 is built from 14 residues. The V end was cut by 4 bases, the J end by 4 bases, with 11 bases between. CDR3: CASSSWGVNQPQHF. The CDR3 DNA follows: TGTGCCAGCAGTTCATGGGGGGTGAATCAGCCCCAGCATTTT.

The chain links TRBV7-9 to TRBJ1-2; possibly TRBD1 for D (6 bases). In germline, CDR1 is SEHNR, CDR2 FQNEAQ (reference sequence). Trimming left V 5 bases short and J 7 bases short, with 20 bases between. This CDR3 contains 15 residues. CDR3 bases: TGTGCCAGCAGCGCCAGACAGGACGTCCCTGGTGGCTACACCTTC. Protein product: CASSARQDVPGGYTF.

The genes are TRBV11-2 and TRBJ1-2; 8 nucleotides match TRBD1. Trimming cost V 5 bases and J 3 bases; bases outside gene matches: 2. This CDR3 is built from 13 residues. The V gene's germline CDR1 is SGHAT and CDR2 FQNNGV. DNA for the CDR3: TGTGCCAGCAGCCCGGGACAGGACTATGGCTACACCTTC. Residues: CASSPGQDYGYTF.

CDR3 sequence: CAWSGRGNEAFF. The CDR3, as DNA: TGTGCCTGGAGTGGACGGGGAAATGAAGCTTTCTTT. The genes are TRBV30 and TRBJ1-1, with D unresolved. Trimming removed 1 base from V and 7 bases from J, with 10 bases in between. Germline CDR1 and CDR2: GTSNPN and SVGIG (reference sequence). The CDR3 has 12 amino acids.

CDR3 in amino acids: CAISLAGASGELFF. As DNA, the CDR3 is TGTGCCATCTCGCTAGCGGGAGCGAGCGGGGAGCTGTTTTTT. The chain joins TRBV10-3 to TRBJ2-2; TRBD2 matches 10 bases. Losses at the gene ends were 8 bases for V and 7 bases for J; bases not matched to a gene: 7. In germline, CDR1 is ENHRY, CDR2 SYGVKD. CDR3 length: 14 amino acids.

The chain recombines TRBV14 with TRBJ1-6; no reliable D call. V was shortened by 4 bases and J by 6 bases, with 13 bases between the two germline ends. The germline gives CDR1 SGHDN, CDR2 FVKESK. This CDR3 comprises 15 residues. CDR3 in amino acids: CASSRLTPTNSPLHF. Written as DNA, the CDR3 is TGTGCCAGCAGCCGACTGACGCCGACTAATTCACCCCTCCACTTT.

This CDR3 reads CASSRSDRDRGDTEAFF. CDR3 DNA sequence: TGTGCCAGTAGTAGGTCAGACAGGGACCGAGGGGACACTGAAGCTTTCTTT. The rearrangement links TRBV19 to TRBJ1-1; 7 bases map to TRBD1. The CDR3 extends over 17 amino acids. Germline CDR1 is LNHDA and CDR2 is SQIVND (reference sequence). After removal of 4 bases from V and 3 bases from J, the junction contained 14 bases not matched to a gene.

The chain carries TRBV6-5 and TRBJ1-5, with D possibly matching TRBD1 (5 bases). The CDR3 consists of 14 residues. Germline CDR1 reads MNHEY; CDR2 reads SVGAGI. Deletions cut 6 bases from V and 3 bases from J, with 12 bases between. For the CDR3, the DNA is TGTGCCAGCAGCTTAACAGGAAACAATCAGCCCCAGCATTTT. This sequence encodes CASSLTGNNQPQHF.

CDR3 in DNA: TGCAGTGCTAGAGATTTACATGGTGCTTTCTTT. It specifies CSARDLHGAFF. The chain combines TRBV20-1 with TRBJ1-1; D gene unclear. CDR3 length: 11 amino acids. Germline V lookup: CDR1 DFQATT, CDR2 SNEGSKA (reference sequence). V lost 0 bases and J 11 bases, leaving 10 bases between the germline ends.